The entry that follows covers one T cell receptor (beta chain) sequence. The antigen is undetermined. The genes are named according to mouse. The read finishes 1 residue shy of the CDR3 end, and the germline J gene is used to complete it. The V and J ends lost 6 bases and 7 bases, in that order; junction bases with no gene match: 10. From germline, CDR1 is NNHDY and CDR2 SYVADS. The CDR3 spans 14 residues. The repertoire was sequenced with immunoSEQ multiplex PCR; TCRdb's copy has only in-frame clones and lacks some. The profile covers some 6,000 clones, with roughly 42% appearing a single time and more than 2% taken by the ten largest. Indicated time point: mouse harvest day 7 after allogeneic transplant. The graft held 10^6 splenic CD5+ T cells and 10^7 T-cell-depleted bone marrow cells. The source of the sample is a study of tissue T cells after allogeneic stem cell transplantation. General study points: In patients and mice, blood and spleen missed much of tissue repertoire. Shared clones across patients were few; motif clustering revealed tissue-specific shared signatures. TCR repertoires tracked anatomic similarity, regardless of disease or transplant status.

The sequenced sample consisted of skin. The rearrangement links TRBV13-3 to TRBJ2-7, with 10 bases matching TRBD1. The sequence was obtained from a female BALB/c mouse given C57BL/6 T cells with graft-versus-host disease after an allogeneic hematopoietic cell transplant. The CDR3 is CASTRPGQGLEQYF. The sequenced CDR3 bases are TGTGCCAGCACCCGACCGGGACAGGGGCTCGAACAGTAC.